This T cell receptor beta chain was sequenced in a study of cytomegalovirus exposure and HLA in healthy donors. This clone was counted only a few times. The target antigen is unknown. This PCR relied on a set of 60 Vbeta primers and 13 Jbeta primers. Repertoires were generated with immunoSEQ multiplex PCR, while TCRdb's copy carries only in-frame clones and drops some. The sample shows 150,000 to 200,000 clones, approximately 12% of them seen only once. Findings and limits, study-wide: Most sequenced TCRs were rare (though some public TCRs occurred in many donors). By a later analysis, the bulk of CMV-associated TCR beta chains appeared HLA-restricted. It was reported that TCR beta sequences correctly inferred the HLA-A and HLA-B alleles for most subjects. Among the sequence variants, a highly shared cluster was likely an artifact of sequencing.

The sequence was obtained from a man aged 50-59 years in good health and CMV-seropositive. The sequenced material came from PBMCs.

As DNA, the CDR3 is TGTGCCAGCAGTCTTGACAGGGGGCGTACCGGGGAGCTGTTTTTT. Translation gives CASSLDRGRTGELFF. V is TRBV7-2 and J is TRBJ2-2; 10 bases align to TRBD1. CDR1 is SGHTA, CDR2 FQGNSA, per germline. Losses at the gene ends were 6 bases for V and 5 bases for J; bases not matched to a gene: 6. The CDR3 sequence is 15 residues long.